The 11 T cell receptor beta chains reported below all come from one sample, sequenced in a study of cytomegalovirus exposure and HLA in healthy donors. The method was immunoSEQ multiplex PCR; TCRdb's version includes in-frame clones alone and lacks a portion of them. The sample shows roughly 130,000 clones, around four fifths of them seen only once. The sample consisted of PBMCs. The origin of the receptors is a woman aged 30 to 39 in good health and CMV-seronegative.

The chain couples TRBV5-4 to TRBJ2-5; 7 bases match TRBD2. Germline trimming cut 4 bases from V and 3 bases from J; bases unmatched to any gene: 12. The CDR3 has 16 residues. Germline values: CDR1 SGHNT, CDR2 YYREEE (reference sequence). CDR3 protein: CASSRGVGTTEETQYF. In DNA, the CDR3 is TGTGCCAGCAGCCGAGGCGTGGGGACTACGGAAGAGACCCAGTACTTC.

This clone came up once. V usage is TRBV5-1 and J usage is TRBJ1-1; 7 bases fit TRBD1. V gave up 2 bases and J gave up 0 bases; unmatched junction bases: 4. Looked up from germline, CDR1 is SGHRS and CDR2 is YFSETQ. The CDR3 is 15 residues long. The CDR3 sequence is CASSFKTGLNTEAFF. DNA of the CDR3: TGCGCCAGCAGCTTCAAGACAGGGTTGAACACTGAAGCTTTCTTT.

The V call is TRBV7-9, the J call TRBJ1-1; 10 bases line up with TRBD1. The V segment lost 3 bases and the J segment 5 bases; nucleotides outside the gene matches: 3. This CDR3 has 14 residues. CDR1 is SEHNR and CDR2 is FQNEAQ in the germline V gene (reference sequence). CDR3 region: CASSLRQGATEAFF. CDR3 sequence (DNA): TGTGCCAGCAGCTTGAGACAGGGGGCAACTGAAGCTTTCTTT.

This chain connects TRBV20-1 to TRBJ2-5, with D possibly matching TRBD1 (6 bases). The germline CDR1 and CDR2 sequences are DFQATT and SNEGSKA (reference sequence). This CDR3 contains 10 residues. Trimming removed 4 bases at V and 12 bases at J, with 12 bases between. The CDR3 nucleotides are TGCAGTGCTACTCGGACAGCCGAGTACTTC. This sequence encodes CSATRTAEYF.

The V and J genes are TRBV28 and TRBJ1-2; the match to TRBD1 covers 8 bases. Germline V CDR1 and CDR2: MDHEN, SYDVKM. The CDR3 spans 14 residues. V lost 6 bases to trimming and J lost 2 bases; unmatched junction nucleotides: 5. The CDR3, as DNA: TGTGCCAGCAGCACATCAGGGGGCAACTATGGCTACACCTTC. It specifies CASSTSGGNYGYTF.

The rearrangement joins TRBV14 to TRBJ2-7, with D perhaps matching TRBD2 (5 bases). Trimming shortened V by 1 base and J by 3 bases, and 16 bases separated the two germline ends. This CDR3 spans 16 amino acids. Per germline, CDR1 SGHDN and CDR2 FVKESK. CDR3 bases: TGTGCCAGCAGCCAAGCCTTCGGGAACGTCGTCTACGAGCAGTACTTC. Amino acids: CASSQAFGNVVYEQYF.

V is TRBV6-1 and J is TRBJ2-7; D is ambiguous. Trimming shortened V by 0 bases and J by 6 bases, and 9 bases separated the two germline ends. CDR1 is MNHNS, CDR2 SASEGT, per germline. CDR3 length: 13 amino acids. CDR3 nucleotide sequence: TGTGCCAGCAGTGAAGCGGCGGCCCTCGAGCAGTACTTC. Its translation is CASSEAAALEQYF.

The chain combines TRBV18 with TRBJ1-4; 10 nucleotides line up with TRBD1. After removal of 6 bases from V and 8 bases from J, the junction contained 9 bases not matched to a gene. The CDR3 loop spans 15 amino acids. Germline V lookup: CDR1 KGHSH, CDR2 LQKENI. The CDR3: CASSLYRDRGEKLFF. DNA for the CDR3: TGTGCCAGCTCCCTCTACCGGGACAGGGGAGAAAAACTGTTTTTT.

The V and J genes are TRBV12-5 and TRBJ1-2, with TRBD1 matching over 9 bases. From germline, CDR1 is LGHNT and CDR2 FRNRAP. J lost 6 bases, V lost 1 base, and 6 bases had no gene match. This CDR3 spans 15 amino acids. The chain's CDR3 is CASGLDRTGVNGYTF. The CDR3 DNA reads TGTGCTAGTGGTTTGGACAGGACAGGGGTGAATGGCTACACCTTC.

The rearrangement links TRBV4-1 to TRBJ1-5, with 8 bases matching TRBD1. The CDR3 runs to 16 residues. With V trimmed by 0 bases and J by 3 bases, 4 bases remained unmatched. Germline CDR1 and CDR2: MGHRA and YSYEKL. This CDR3 reads CASSQEPRGLNQPQHF. CDR3 coding DNA: TGCGCCAGCAGCCAAGAGCCCAGGGGGCTCAATCAGCCCCAGCATTTT.

This clone was detected once. The CDR3 DNA sequence: TGTGCCAGCATGGGCGAATATAATTCACCCCTCCACTTT. It is translated as CASMGEYNSPLHF. The chain links TRBV2 to TRBJ1-6; D is unclear. CDR3 length: 13 residues. V was shortened by 7 bases and J by 4 bases, with 8 bases between the two germline ends. Germline CDR1 and CDR2: SNHLY and FYNNEI. The entire variable domain, with the rest obtained from reference TRBV2 and TRBJ1-6, is as follows: EPEVTQTPSHQVTQMGQEVILRCVPISNHLYFYWYRQILGQKVEFLVSFYNNEISEKSEIFDDQFSVERPDGSNFTLKIRSTKLEDSAMYFCASMGEYNSPLHFGNGTRLTVT.